This entry lists 14 T cell receptor beta chains sequenced from one sample in a study of blood T cells in healthy people across ages. With a J-beta primer mix and a sample-barcoded 5' primer, a second PCR ran about 6 to 11 cycles. TCRdb reprocessed the 5' RACE reads with MiXCR, giving one entry per CDR3 protein. The profile shows roughly 730,000 distinct CDR3 sequences, approximately 60% of them singletons. Sequenced material: blood. The receptors shown here come from a man in his forties in good health.

This clonotype was observed a few times. The V gene is TRBV5-1, the J gene TRBJ2-7; 8 nucleotides align to TRBD2. The tail of the sequence fits TRBJ2-5 better, so the J call may be wrong. Per the germline V gene, CDR1 is SGHRS and CDR2 is YFSETQ. The CDR3 has 15 amino acids. The CDR3 region is CASSPGLDLQETQYF. The CDR3 coding sequence is TGCGCCAGCAGCCCGGGACTAGACCTACAAGAGACCCAGTACTTC.

This clonotype was seen ten or more times. This chain links TRBV20-1 with TRBJ2-7; 8 nucleotides match TRBD1. The trim removed 5 bases at V and 4 bases at J, leaving 1 base unmatched. The CDR3 is 11 residues long. Germline loops: CDR1 DFQATT, CDR2 SNEGSKA (reference sequence). This CDR3 is CSARTGYEQYF. The CDR3 DNA sequence: TGCAGTGCTCGGACAGGGTACGAGCAGTACTTC.

This chain connects TRBV7-2 to TRBJ2-2; 7 bases are shared with TRBD2. The CDR3 consists of 17 residues. The germline V gene encodes CDR1 SGHTA and CDR2 FQGNSA. Unmatched junction bases numbered 10, after V lost 5 bases and J lost 1 base. The CDR3 loop is CASSVTTAGVNTGELFF. The CDR3 DNA reads as TGTGCCAGCAGCGTAACCACTGCGGGGGTGAACACCGGGGAGCTGTTTTTT.

V and J are TRBV6-1 and TRBJ2-5; 9 bases are shared with TRBD1. V lost 8 bases, J lost 5 bases, and 9 bases stayed unmatched. Germline V gene lookup returns CDR1 MNHNS and CDR2 SASEGT. CDR3 size: 14 residues. The CDR3 here is CASRPGQGGETQYF. The CDR3 DNA sequence: TGTGCCAGCCGCCCGGGACAGGGTGGGGAGACCCAGTACTTC.

J is TRBJ2-1 and V is TRBV25-1; 7 nucleotides match TRBD1. This CDR3 comprises 13 residues. V lost 5 bases to trimming and J lost 10 bases; unmatched junction nucleotides: 8. The germline V gene has CDR1 MGHDK and CDR2 SYGVNS. The CDR3 loop reads CASSRGPSYEQFF. CDR3 nucleotide sequence: TGTGCCAGCAGTAGGGGGCCCTCCTACGAGCAGTTCTTC.

This clonotype was counted between two and nine times. The rearrangement links TRBV6-1 to TRBJ2-3; TRBD1 aligns across 7 bases. The CDR3 extends over 14 amino acids. Trimming removed 5 bases from V and 4 bases from J; junction bases left unmatched: 6. Germline V gene sequence: CDR1 MNHNS, CDR2 SASEGT. DNA of the CDR3: TGTGCCAGCAGTATACGACAGGGAGCAGATACGCAGTATTTT. This sequence encodes CASSIRQGADTQYF.

Written as DNA, the CDR3 is TGTGCCAGCAGAATGGATGTCCAAGAGACCCAGTTCTTC. It specifies CASRMDVQETQFF. The chain is built from TRBV27 and TRBJ2-5; no reliable D call. Judging by the DNA end, TRBJ2-1 fits better; the J call may be wrong. Germline CDR1 is MNHEY and CDR2 is SMNVEV (reference sequence). There are 13 residues in the CDR3.

The V call is TRBV5-6, the J call TRBJ2-7; perhaps TRBD2 as D (5 bases). Germline lookup yields CDR1 SGHDT and CDR2 YYEEEE. The CDR3 contains 14 residues. Between the trimmed V and J ends, which lost 7 bases and 0 bases, there was a span of 14 bases. The CDR3 bases are TGTGCCAGCGGGTTAAGACTAATCTCCTACGAGCAGTACTTC. As protein: CASGLRLISYEQYF.

V usage is TRBV29-1 and J usage is TRBJ2-7, with TRBD1 matching over 8 bases. This CDR3 region has 13 residues. The V and J ends lost 7 bases and 4 bases, in that order; junction bases with no gene match: 9. The germline gives CDR1 SQVTM, CDR2 ANQGSEA. CDR3 protein: CSARDRNKYEQYF. CDR3 sequence (DNA): TGCAGCGCCCGGGACAGGAACAAGTACGAGCAGTACTTC.

V and J are TRBV11-2 and TRBJ2-7; 9 bases align to TRBD1. Trimming at V came to 0 bases and at J to 5 bases, leaving 8 bases not matched to a gene. The CDR3 length is 16 residues. Germline V lookup: CDR1 SGHAT, CDR2 FQNNGV. The CDR3 DNA is TGTGCCAGCAGCTTAGATAGGGGACAGGGTACTAACGAGCAGTACTTC. It specifies CASSLDRGQGTNEQYF.

The CDR3 sequence is CASSQERSDSYNEQFF. In DNA form, the CDR3 reads TGCGCCAGCAGCCAAGAGAGGAGCGACTCCTACAATGAGCAGTTCTTC. The chain joins TRBV4-3 to TRBJ2-1, with D unresolved. Trimming removed 0 bases from V and 0 bases from J, with 9 bases in between. Germline CDR1 and CDR2: LGHNA and YSLEER. The CDR3 is 16 amino acids.

The rearrangement uses TRBV4-3 and TRBJ1-2, with 8 bases that match TRBD1. This CDR3 has 16 amino acids. Germline CDR1 is LGHNA and CDR2 is YSLEER. V shed 2 bases and J 4 bases; nucleotides not matched to a gene: 9. CDR3 coding DNA: TGCGCCAGCAGCCAAACACCAGGGGGCATATCCTATGGCTACACCTTC. This translates into CASSQTPGGISYGYTF.

V and J are TRBV6-1 and TRBJ1-5; D may be TRBD1 (6 bases). Per the germline V gene, CDR1 is MNHNS and CDR2 is SASEGT. The CDR3 extends over 15 amino acids. Trimming took off 6 bases at V and 5 bases at J, with 17 bases between the two ends. In DNA, the CDR3 is TGTGCCAGCAGCACAGGGTCCGGTTCTGATCAGCCCCAGCATTTT. Encoded protein: CASSTGSGSDQPQHF.

Only a few counts were recorded for this clonotype. The chain couples TRBV28 to TRBJ1-1; 7 positions agree with TRBD1. This CDR3 spans 17 amino acids. V lost 5 bases, J lost 3 bases, and 15 bases stayed unmatched. Germline CDR1 and CDR2: MDHEN and SYDVKM. The CDR3 DNA is TGTGCCAGCAGTCGCCAACAGGGGATGCCGATTCACACTGAAGCTTTCTTT. Its protein product is CASSRQQGMPIHTEAFF. Drawing the rest from reference TRBV28 and TRBJ1-1, the complete variable domain is DVKVTQSSRYLVKRTGEKVFLECVQDMDHENMFWYRQDPGLGLRLIYFSYDVKMKEKGDIPEGYSVSREKKERFSLILESASTNQTSMYLCASSRQQGMPIHTEAFFGQGTRLTVV.